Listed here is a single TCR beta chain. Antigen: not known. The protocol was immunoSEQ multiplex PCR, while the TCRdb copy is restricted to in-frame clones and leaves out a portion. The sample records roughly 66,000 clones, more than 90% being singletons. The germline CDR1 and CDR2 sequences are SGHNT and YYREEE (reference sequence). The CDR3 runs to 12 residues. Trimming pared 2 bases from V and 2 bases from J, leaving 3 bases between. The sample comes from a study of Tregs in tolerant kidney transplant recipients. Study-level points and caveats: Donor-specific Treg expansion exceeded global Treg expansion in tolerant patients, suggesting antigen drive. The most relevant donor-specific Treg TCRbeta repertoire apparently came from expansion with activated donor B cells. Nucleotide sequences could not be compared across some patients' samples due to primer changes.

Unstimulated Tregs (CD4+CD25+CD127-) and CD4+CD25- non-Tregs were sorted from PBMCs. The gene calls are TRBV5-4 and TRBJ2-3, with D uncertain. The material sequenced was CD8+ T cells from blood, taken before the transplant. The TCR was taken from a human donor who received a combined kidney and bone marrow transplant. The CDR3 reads CASSFNTDTQYF. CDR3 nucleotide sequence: TGTGCCAGCAGCTTCAACACAGATACGCAGTATTTT. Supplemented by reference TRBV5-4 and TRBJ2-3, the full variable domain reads ETGVTQSPTHLIKTRGQQVTLRCSSQSGHNTVSWYQQALGQGPQFIFQYYREEENGRGNFPPRFSGLQFPNYSSELNVNALELDDSALYLCASSFNTDTQYFGPGTRLTVL.